Listed here are 10 T cell receptor beta chains from one sample, sequenced in a study of OX40 agonist ivuxolimab in advanced cancers. The method behind the library was the immunoSEQ multiplex PCR assay. As stored in TCRdb, this immuneACCESS dataset retains in-frame rearrangements with V and J assigned. A fraction of the clones does not appear; measured against another copy, unresolved V genes explain less than half of the discrepancy, and the remainder lacks a known reason. For this sample there are approximately 61,000 clones; around 90% appear just once. About 1.8% of the sample goes to the ten largest clones. The input for sequencing was CD4+ or CD8+ T cells sorted from blood, taken in a trial of the OX40 agonist ivuxolimab. These receptors came from an adult with an advanced solid tumor such as melanoma, head and neck, liver or kidney cancer.

This rearrangement joins TRBV7-2 to TRBJ2-7, with 8 bases aligning to TRBD1. V was clipped by 1 base and J by 1 base; unmatched bases: 3. The CDR3 covers 15 residues. In germline, CDR1 is SGHTA, CDR2 FQGNSA. The DNA for the CDR3 is TGTGCCAGCAGCTTAGGGACAGGGAATTCCTACGAGCAGTACTTC. Encoded protein: CASSLGTGNSYEQYF.

The chain couples TRBV5-1 to TRBJ2-1, with D perhaps assigned TRBD1 or TRBD2 (5 bases each). The V and J ends lost 0 bases and 0 bases respectively, with 7 bases between them. The germline V gene encodes CDR1 SGHRS and CDR2 YFSETQ. The CDR3 totals 15 residues. The CDR3 spells CASSLGGTSYNEQFF. As DNA, the CDR3 is TGCGCCAGCAGCTTGGGAGGGACCTCCTACAATGAGCAGTTCTTC.

The chain combines TRBV28 with TRBJ1-2, with 7 positions matching TRBD1. This CDR3 spans 11 amino acids. V shed 6 bases, J shed 8 bases, and the junction held 3 bases outside the gene matches. From germline, CDR1 is MDHEN and CDR2 SYDVKM. This CDR3 reads CASRTGSGYTF. CDR3 DNA: TGTGCCAGCAGGACAGGGTCCGGCTACACCTTC.

The CDR3: CASSQEMGATGELFF. In DNA, the CDR3 is TGCGCCAGCAGCCAAGAGATGGGGGCCACCGGGGAGCTGTTTTTT. The rearrangement joins TRBV4-3 to TRBJ2-2, with a tentative D call TRBD1 (6 bases). This CDR3 spans 15 amino acids. The germline V gene has CDR1 LGHNA and CDR2 YSLEER. Between the trimmed V and J ends, which lost 0 bases and 4 bases, there was a span of 9 bases.

CDR3 DNA sequence: TGTGCCAGCAGTTCTTGGACTCTCTCTGGGGCCAACGTCCTGACTTTC. This encodes CASSSWTLSGANVLTF. This rearrangement joins TRBV6-6 to TRBJ2-6; tentative D call: TRBD2 (5 bases). V was shortened by 4 bases and J by 0 bases, with 10 bases between the two germline ends. The CDR3 has 16 residues. CDR1 and CDR2 from the germline V gene are MNHNY and SVGAGI (reference sequence).

This clone was recorded only once. The V call is TRBV28, the J call TRBJ2-5; the match to TRBD2 covers 7 bases. V trimming: 4 bases; J trimming: 1 base; junction bases outside the gene matches: 6. Germline CDR1 MDHEN, CDR2 SYDVKM. This CDR3 contains 15 residues. For the CDR3, the DNA is TGTGCCAGCAGTTCCAGACTAGCCTCCCAAGAGACCCAGTACTTC. The encoded protein is CASSSRLASQETQYF.

This CDR3 reads CASSLLRASYEQYF. In DNA form, the CDR3 reads TGTGCCAGCAGCTTACTACGGGCCTCCTACGAGCAGTACTTC. The V and J genes are TRBV7-3 and TRBJ2-7; unclear D gene. In germline, CDR1 is SGHTA, CDR2 FQGTGA. Trimming stripped 2 bases from V and 0 bases from J, with 8 bases between. The CDR3 covers 14 residues.

The CDR3 coding sequence is TGCAGCGTTGAGGTACAGCCCCAAGAGACCCAGTACTTC. The encoded protein is CSVEVQPQETQYF. The chain has TRBV29-1 and TRBJ2-5; D gene ambiguous. This CDR3 contains 13 residues. Germline-derived CDR1 and CDR2 are SQVTM and ANQGSEA. The V end was cut by 3 bases, the J end by 1 base, with 9 bases between. The full variable domain, in which reference TRBV29-1 and TRBJ2-5 provide the parts outside the CDR3, is SAVISQKPSRDICQRGTSLTIQCQVDSQVTMMFWYRQQPGQSLTLIATANQGSEATYESGFVIDKFPISRPNLTFSTLTVSNMSPEDSSIYLCSVEVQPQETQYFGPGTRLLVL.

This chain joins TRBV6-5 and TRBJ2-7; D gene ambiguous. Looked up from germline, CDR1 is MNHEY and CDR2 is SVGAGI. V was pared by 2 bases and J by 3 bases, with 14 bases between. The CDR3 contains 15 residues. In nucleotides, the CDR3 is TGTGCCAGCAGTTACGAAAGGGCCTCCAACTACGAGCAGTACTTC. Translated, it gives CASSYERASNYEQYF.

J is TRBJ1-5 and V is TRBV6-5; D gene uncertain. This CDR3 has 14 residues. In germline, CDR1 is MNHEY, CDR2 SVGAGI. V shed 6 bases and J shed 3 bases, with 12 bases lying between them. This chain's CDR3 is CASSQYRDNQPQHF. CDR3 sequence (DNA): TGTGCCAGCAGCCAATACAGAGACAATCAGCCCCAGCATTTT.